The T cell receptor beta chain under discussion was sequenced for a study of T-cell memory formation after mild COVID-19. Overall study findings and caveats: Mainly in CM and EM were contracting CD4+ clones; CD8+ were in EMRA. There were some responding clones in pre-infection memory, which suggested that cross-reactive memory had joined.

Germline V gives CDR1 MNHEY, CDR2 SVGEGT. The CDR3 is made up of 17 amino acids. Trimming at V came to 5 bases and at J to 2 bases, leaving 8 bases not matched to a gene. One entry per CDR3 protein, called by TCRdb with MiXCR from the 5' RACE reads. The sample includes approximately 50,000 distinct CDR3 sequences, 9.3% of them seen just once. This clonotype was recorded at least ten times. Its antigen remains unknown. The chain has TRBV6-2 or TRBV6-3 and TRBJ2-6; 8 positions match TRBD1. The sequencing input was PBMCs or a T cell subset sorted from them (not recorded which). The receptor comes from an adult woman who had mild COVID-19 (a few samples of this study predate the infection). Cell type and time point are not known. The CDR3, as DNA: TGTGCCAGCAGTAGAGGACAGGGATGGGCTGGGGCCAACGTCCTGACTTTC. It codes for CASSRGQGWAGANVLTF.